This T cell receptor beta chain was profiled in a study of shared clonotypes between healthy human individuals. Broader study findings: Genetic and exposure-history diversity was limited by the small donor number.

The CDR3 totals 14 residues. The germline V gene encodes CDR1 MGHDK and CDR2 SYGVNS. The V and J ends lost 4 bases and 2 bases respectively, with 10 bases between them. Generated by immunoSEQ multiplex PCR, the TCRdb table keeps only in-frame clones and is missing some. The sample records 950,000 to 1,100,000 clones, 70% to 80% being singletons. The count of this clone is one. Its antigen is not identified. The V call is TRBV25-1, the J call TRBJ2-3; the D gene is possibly TRBD2 (7 bases). The sequence was collected from a man aged 18 to 30 in good health. Sequencing was carried out using memory CD4+ T cells sorted from blood. Subset: CD45RA-negative fraction. CDR3 region: CASSGGGHTDTQYF. The CDR3 DNA reads TGTGCCAGCAGTGGCGGGGGCCACACAGATACGCAGTATTTT.